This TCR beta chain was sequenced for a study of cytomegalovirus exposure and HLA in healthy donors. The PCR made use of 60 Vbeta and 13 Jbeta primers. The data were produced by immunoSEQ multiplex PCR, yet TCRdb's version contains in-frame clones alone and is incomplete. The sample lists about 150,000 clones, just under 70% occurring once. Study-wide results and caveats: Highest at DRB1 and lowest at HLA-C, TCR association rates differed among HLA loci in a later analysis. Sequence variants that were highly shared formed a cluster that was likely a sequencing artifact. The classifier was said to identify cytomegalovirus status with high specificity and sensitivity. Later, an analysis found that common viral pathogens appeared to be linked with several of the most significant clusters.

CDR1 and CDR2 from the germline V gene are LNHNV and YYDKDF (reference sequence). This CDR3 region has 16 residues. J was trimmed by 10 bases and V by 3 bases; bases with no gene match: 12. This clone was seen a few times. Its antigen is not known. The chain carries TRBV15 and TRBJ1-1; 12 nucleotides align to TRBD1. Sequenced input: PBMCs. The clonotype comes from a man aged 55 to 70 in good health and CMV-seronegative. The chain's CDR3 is CATSRGRDRGLLTAFF. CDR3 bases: TGTGCCACCAGCAGGGGTAGGGACAGGGGGCTGTTAACAGCTTTCTTT.